This TCR beta chain was recorded in a study of shared clonotypes between healthy human individuals (TCRdb year 2020). Background on the whole study: The cohort included three men and a couple of women between 18 and 49 years of age. Per donor, leukapheresis produced somewhere between about 0.94 and 8.9 billion PBMCs. The study deeply sequenced blood TCR repertoires of about 5 healthy adults to estimate repertoire size and the extent of clonotype sharing between individuals. To increase sequencing depth and limit assay-specific biases, different laboratories used diverse techniques to prepare libraries and sequence TCR repertoires. For each donor, three plates each were used for CD4 naive and CD4 memory, two plates were used for CD8 naive, and one plate was used for CD8 memory.

The CDR3 spans 15 residues, from the cysteine through the phenylalanine. The kept DNA is CDR3 alone, 45 bases in frame from the first base. As encoded in the germline V gene (reference sequence), CDR1 is LNHNV while CDR2 is YYDKDF. Trimming removed 2 bases from V and 2 bases from J, leaving 12 bases between the germline ends. Healthy HIV-negative adults with no recently reported acute infections or vaccinations were included as donors. Every donor was a Caucasian adult residing in Nashville, Tennessee, USA. CD4+ T cells were enriched by magnetic negative selection; naive cells were then positively selected on CD45RA, and the negative fraction formed the memory subset. Blood was collected by leukapheresis, and PBMCs were isolated by Ficoll-Histopaque density gradient centrifugation and then cryopreserved in liquid nitrogen vapor phase. Analytical flow cytometry was used to check the purity and quantity of each magnetically sorted T cell population. From each sorted fraction, genomic DNA was isolated and quantified by UV absorbance on a Nanodrop 2000c.

Using the deep immunoSEQ assay, multiplex PCR amplified TCR CDR3 regions from genomic DNA. For each cell subset, the extracted genomic DNA was distributed evenly across all wells of several immunoSEQ 96-well plates, and each plate served as one replicate. For sorted subsets, about 200 ng genomic DNA, equal to 30,000 or so T cell genomes, was loaded into each replicate PCR. Purified libraries were quantified with a Qubit 3.0 fluorometer, sized on a Bioanalyzer 2100, and re-quantified with the KAPA Library Quantification kit. Every immunoSEQ 96-well plate was sequenced on a dedicated single-read 150-cycle Illumina NextSeq 550 flow cell. Per the authors' processing: The immunoSEQ output contained only junctional sequences without quality scores, so filtering could not match that applied to full-length reads. To assign V/J genes and CDR3, sequences were annotated using PyIR, a Python wrapper for IgBLAST v1.9, with IMGT germline references. Any read was removed if the V/J assignment was weak (E-value above 1e-6), the CDR3 was missing, or the read contained stop codons, out-of-frame junctions, or ambiguous translated residues. V3J clonotypes were defined as sequences sharing the same inferred V gene, J gene, and CDR3 amino acid sequence. The percentage overlap between two repertoires was calculated by dividing the number of shared unique clonotypes by the size of the smaller repertoire. Richness of each repertoire was evaluated using RTK rarefaction, the Chao1 estimator, and Recon v2.1 estimates of unobserved clonotypes. OLGA was used to compute generation probabilities for all TCRbeta clonotypes that the gDNA method yielded from a handful of donors. As stored in TCRdb, this immuneACCESS dataset retains in-frame rearrangements with V and J assigned. A fraction of the clones does not appear; measured against another copy, unresolved V genes explain less than half of the discrepancy, and the remainder lacks a known reason. D and trimming were read from the DNA, whereas the V and J calls and clone size are those reported in that table. This sample lists about 680,000 clones; 73% were detected once. The top ten clonotypes cover 1.5% to 2% of the sample.

General study outcomes and caveats: Larger estimated clonotype richness was generally found for naive subsets than for memory subsets. Across four donors, approximately 5% of naive CD4, around 3.5% of naive CD8, around 2.5% of memory CD4, and approximately 0.4% of memory CD8 clonotypes were shared. Only blood was sampled, and tissue TCR repertoires likely differ from those in blood. The genetic and exposure-history diversity represented was limited by the small number of donors. Pairwise subsampling indicated that sequencing depth was expected to affect the degree of clonotype sharing among donors. Clonotypes shared by all four sorted-subset donors showed higher generation probabilities than non-shared clonotypes. Rarefaction of sorted-subset datasets indicated incomplete sequencing despite the large sequencing depth.

On this clone: Its target antigen remains unknown. Base-call qualities are not available, and no considerably larger clone is one nucleotide away.

The sample taken for sequencing was memory CD4+ T cells sorted from blood. The cell subset or site label on this specimen signifies: CD45RA-negative fraction. Rearrangement joined TRBV15 to TRBJ2-5; TRBD1 is possibly the D segment (6 matching bases). The sequence was collected from a woman aged 25 to 45 in good health. The CDR3 in this case is CATSRRYRAQETQYF. At the DNA level, the sequence is TGTGCCACCAGCAGACGGTACAGGGCTCAAGAGACCCAGTACTTC. The entire variable domain, with the stretches around the CDR3 drawn from the reference TRBV15 and TRBJ2-5 proteins, is DAMVIQNPRYQVTQFGKPVTLSCSQTLNHNVMYWYQQKSSQAPKLLFHYYDKDFNNEADTPDNFQSRRPNTSFCFLDIRSPGLGDTAMYLCATSRRYRAQETQYFGPGTRLLVL.